This record covers a single T cell receptor (beta chain). Its target is not known. The sample has other DNA sequences that encode this CDR3 too. The sample is drawn from a study of shared clonotypes between healthy human individuals. Findings and limits, study-wide: Clonotype sharing levels among donors were expected to vary with sequencing depth. Despite large depth, sorted-subset datasets appeared incompletely sequenced. A handful of donors showed sharing of 4.5% to 6% of naive CD4 clonotypes.

Libraries were prepared by immunoSEQ multiplex PCR; TCRdb keeps only in-frame clonotypes and omits some of them. This table has about 580,000 clones, 95% to 98% appearing once. The germline CDR1 and CDR2 sequences are SEHNR and FQNEAQ (reference sequence). The CDR3 sequence is 12 residues long. With 2 bases removed from V and 8 bases from J, the gap between germline ends came to 7 bases. The naive CD8 population came from CD45RO-negative cells selected for CCR7, without terminally differentiated effector memory CD45RA+ cells. All of the donors resided in Nashville, Tennessee, and each was a Caucasian adult.

This sequence was found in a man under 40 in good health. This chain links TRBV7-9 with TRBJ2-1; D may correspond to TRBD1 or TRBD2 (6 bases each). Sequencing was carried out using naive CD8+ T cells sorted from blood. CDR3 loop: CASSLRGDEQFF. CDR3 coding DNA: TGTGCCAGCAGCTTAAGGGGGGATGAGCAGTTCTTC.